A selection of T cell receptor beta chains follows, all from one sample in a study of CD8 T cells in Susac syndrome. From the immunoSEQ multiplex PCR reads, TCRdb called clonotypes with MiXCR, one entry per CDR3 protein. The sample comprises 150,000 to 200,000 distinct CDR3 sequences, over 75% of which are singletons, and approximately 0.09% rests with the top ten. Sequencing was done on a sample of CD4+ T cells from PBMCs. These receptors were collected from a human donor with Susac syndrome. The CDR3 runs from the conserved cysteine through the conserved F or W. The order of the fields is D gene, J gene, V gene, clone size, CDR3 protein, CDR3 DNA. A D gene is named only where the DNA matches it firmly. Size is omitted from some rows. Given values are once, few, many or a class for expanded clones.

>TRBD1|TRBJ1-1|TRBV3-1|-
CASRERTGMGNTEAFF
TGTGCCAGCAGAGAGCGGACAGGGATGGGGAACACTGAAGCTTTCTTT
>-|TRBJ2-2|TRBV20-1|-
CSASPAENTGELFF
TGCAGTGCTAGTCCAGCGGAAAACACCGGGGAGCTGTTTTTT
>-|TRBJ2-5|TRBV28|-
CASSTIHTERETQYF
TGTGCCAGCAGCACTATTCACACCGAGCGAGAGACCCAGTACTTC
>-|TRBJ2-3|TRBV30|-
CAWSSADTQYF
TGTGCCTGGAGCTCGGCAGATACGCAGTATTTT
>-|TRBJ1-2|TRBV4-1|-
CASSQRVIPLAGGYTF
TGCGCCAGCAGCCAAAGGGTGATCCCCCTCGCAGGTGGCTACACCTTC
>-|TRBJ2-5|TRBV5-6|-
CASSMDVAGRETQYF
TGTGCCAGCAGCATGGATGTTGCAGGACGAGAGACCCAGTACTTC
>TRBD2|TRBJ2-2|TRBV10-3|-
CASRELADPGELFF
TGTGCCTCGAGGGAACTAGCGGACCCCGGGGAGCTGTTTTTT
>-|TRBJ2-3|TRBV9|-
CASSNTGTPTTDTQYF
TGTGCCAGCAGCAACACCGGGACTCCCACCACAGATACGCAGTATTTT
>TRBD1|TRBJ1-5|TRBV5-1|-
CASRKGGTGSGEPQHF
TGCGCCAGCCGAAAGGGAGGGACAGGGAGCGGAGAGCCCCAGCATTTT
>-|TRBJ1-2|TRBV28|-
CASSFRGYGYTF
TGTGCCAGCAGTTTCAGGGGCTATGGCTACACCTTC
>-|TRBJ1-1|TRBV20-1|-
CSAPGGGSWNTEAFF
TGCAGTGCCCCTGGCGGGGGCTCATGGAACACTGAAGCTTTCTTT
>-|TRBJ2-1|TRBV5-1|-
CASSFSGISNNEQFF
TGCGCCAGCAGCTTCTCCGGTATCTCGAACAATGAGCAGTTCTTC
>-|TRBJ2-7|TRBV28|-
CASSLPRLLAYEQYF
TGTGCCAGCAGTCTACCTCGACTACTGGCCTACGAGCAGTACTTC
>-|TRBJ2-2|TRBV3-1|-
CASSQAGGNGELFF
TGTGCCAGCAGCCAAGCGGGGGGCAACGGGGAGCTGTTTTTT
>-|TRBJ2-2|TRBV6-5|-
CASSYSGSWNTGELFF
TGTGCCAGCAGTTACTCCGGTTCCTGGAACACCGGGGAGCTGTTTTTT
>-|TRBJ2-7|TRBV12-3/TRBV12-4|-
CASSLEWGYEQYF
TGTGCCAGCAGTTTGGAGTGGGGTTACGAGCAGTACTTC
>-|TRBJ1-1|TRBV19|once
CASSSPGPVNTEAFF
TGTGCCAGTAGTTCCCCCGGGCCTGTGAACACTGAAGCTTTCTTT
>-|TRBJ2-7|TRBV20-1|-
CSAHPQVGLSYEQYF
TGCAGTGCCCACCCGCAGGTAGGGCTCTCCTACGAGCAGTACTTC
>TRBD1|TRBJ2-1|TRBV20-1|once
CSASGTGMSSYNEQFF
TGCAGTGCTAGCGGGACAGGGATGAGCTCCTACAATGAGCAGTTCTTC
>-|TRBJ2-7|TRBV10-3|-
CAISESVGPNSYEQYF
TGTGCCATCAGTGAGTCGGTGGGCCCTAACTCCTACGAGCAGTACTTC
>-|TRBJ2-3|TRBV12-3/TRBV12-4|-
CASANLLDTQYF
TGTGCCAGCGCGAACTTGTTAGATACGCAGTATTTT
>-|TRBJ1-2|TRBV30|-
CACQYGGNYGYTF
TGTGCCTGCCAATACGGGGGGAACTATGGCTACACCTTC
>-|TRBJ2-4|TRBV19|-
CASSLLQSSKNIQYF
TGTGCCAGTAGCCTTTTACAGTCCTCCAAAAACATTCAGTACTTC
>TRBD2|TRBJ2-5|TRBV9|-
CASSVSPLGTSGQETQYF
TGTGCCAGCAGCGTTTCCCCCCTGGGTACTAGCGGACAAGAGACCCAGTACTTC
>TRBD1|TRBJ1-1|TRBV18|once
CASSSGQGGEAFF
TGTGCCAGCTCGAGCGGACAGGGAGGGGAAGCTTTCTTT
>-|TRBJ1-5|TRBV19|once
CASSTLQGSQPQHF
TGTGCCAGTAGTACCCTACAGGGTTCTCAGCCCCAGCATTTT
>TRBD1|TRBJ2-5|TRBV20-1|-
CSARGTGVAETQYF
TGCAGTGCTAGAGGGACAGGGGTGGCTGAGACCCAGTACTTC
>-|TRBJ2-5|TRBV20-1|-
CSARVASQETQYF
TGCAGTGCTAGAGTGGCCTCCCAAGAGACCCAGTACTTC
>-|TRBJ2-5|TRBV27|-
CASSSQGTQETQYF
TGTGCCAGCAGTTCACAGGGGACTCAAGAGACCCAGTACTTC
>-|TRBJ2-3|TRBV5-1|-
CASSFQASTDTQYF
TGCGCCAGCAGCTTCCAGGCTAGCACAGATACGCAGTATTTT
>TRBD2|TRBJ2-3|TRBV10-2|once
CASSVAGGRDTQYF
TGCGCCAGCAGTGTAGCGGGGGGCAGAGATACGCAGTATTTT
>-|TRBJ2-2|TRBV5-8|once
CASSRRGAVGSGELFF
TGTGCCAGCAGCCGACGAGGGGCGGTAGGAAGTGGGGAGCTGTTTTTT
>TRBD1|TRBJ2-5|TRBV7-7|-
CASSLGQGHQETQYF
TGTGCTAGCAGCTTAGGACAGGGCCACCAAGAGACCCAGTACTTC
>-|TRBJ1-1|TRBV20-1|-
CSASRPVNTEAFF
TGCAGTGCTAGCAGGCCAGTAAACACTGAAGCTTTCTTT
>TRBD2|TRBJ2-2|TRBV28|-
CASSHGTSGSRTGELFF
TGTGCCAGCAGTCACGGGACTAGCGGGAGTAGGACCGGGGAGCTGTTTTTT
>TRBD1|TRBJ2-1|TRBV7-8|-
CASSLGTGFLTSYNEQFF
TGTGCCAGCAGCTTAGGGACAGGGTTCCTCACCTCCTACAATGAGCAGTTCTTC
>-|TRBJ1-2|TRBV7-9|-
CASSRGSGAGGYTF
TGTGCCAGCAGCCGAGGGTCAGGAGCTGGTGGCTACACCTTC
>-|TRBJ2-5|TRBV19|-
CASSTSGRGPLNQETQYF
TGTGCCAGTAGTACATCGGGCCGGGGCCCCTTAAACCAAGAGACCCAGTACTTC
>TRBD2|TRBJ2-3|TRBV18|-
CASSPGRATDTQYF
TGTGCCAGCTCACCAGGGAGGGCCACAGATACGCAGTATTTT
>TRBD2|TRBJ2-3|TRBV7-3|-
CASSPERGLTDTQYF
TGTGCCAGCAGCCCCGAGCGGGGTCTGACAGATACGCAGTATTTT
>-|TRBJ1-2|TRBV18|-
CASSPLDGSSYGYTF
TGTGCCAGCTCACCACTAGACGGCAGTTCCTATGGCTACACCTTC
>-|TRBJ1-5|TRBV19|-
CASTSSTNSRQPQHF
TGTGCCAGTACCTCTTCGACAAATAGTAGGCAGCCCCAGCATTTT
>TRBD1|TRBJ1-5|TRBV6-6|-
CASSLDRDYSNQPQHF
TGTGCCAGCAGCCTGGACAGGGATTATAGCAATCAGCCCCAGCATTTT
>TRBD2|TRBJ2-7|TRBV20-1|-
CSASSGTPSTEQYF
TGCAGTGCTAGCAGCGGGACCCCATCTACGGAGCAGTACTTC
>TRBD1|TRBJ1-2|TRBV27|-
CASSPGTAPFYGYTF
TGTGCCAGCAGTCCCGGGACAGCTCCCTTCTATGGCTACACCTTC